Listed below are T cell receptor beta chains from one sample, sequenced in a study of blood T cell repertoires in COVID-19. Libraries were prepared by immunoSEQ multiplex PCR; TCRdb keeps only in-frame clonotypes and omits some of them. The table has about 300,000 clones, about 82% seen once. Material: peripheral blood. The receptors come from a woman aged 50 to 60 with acute or convalescent COVID-19. Each CDR3 is given with its conserved first and last residue. The order of the fields is D gene, clone size, V gene, J gene, CDR3 DNA, CDR3 protein. D genes are given only for firm matches. Clone size, where shown, is once, few, many, or a class for clones that have expanded.

D gene: .; clone size: few; V gene: TRBV2; J gene: TRBJ1-4; CDR3 DNA: TGTGCCACCGAAACAGGAGTAACTAATGAAAAACTGTTTTTT; CDR3 protein: CATETGVTNEKLFF
D gene: TRBD1; clone size: .; V gene: TRBV10-2; J gene: TRBJ2-7; CDR3 DNA: TGCGCCAGCAGTGAGTCGACGGGGCAGACAGGGTCGAAGATCGACGAGCAGTACTTC; CDR3 protein: CASSESTGQTGSKIDEQYF
D gene: .; clone size: .; V gene: TRBV28; J gene: TRBJ2-5; CDR3 DNA: TGTGCCAGCAGTTTGCTTCTCGGACTAACTCAAGAGACCCAGTACTTC; CDR3 protein: CASSLLLGLTQETQYF
D gene: TRBD2; clone size: .; V gene: TRBV7-9; J gene: TRBJ2-3; CDR3 DNA: TGTGCCAGCAGCCCGAGACTAGCGGGCACAGATACGCAGTATTTT; CDR3 protein: CASSPRLAGTDTQYF
D gene: TRBD1; clone size: .; V gene: TRBV28; J gene: TRBJ2-7; CDR3 DNA: TGTGCCAGCAGAATGACAGGGGCTGGCTACTACGAGCAGTACTTC; CDR3 protein: CASRMTGAGYYEQYF
D gene: TRBD1; clone size: .; V gene: TRBV7-2; J gene: TRBJ2-7; CDR3 DNA: TGTGCCAGCAGCTTCGGGTCGGGACAGGGATACGAGCAGTACTTC; CDR3 protein: CASSFGSGQGYEQYF
D gene: .; clone size: .; V gene: TRBV27; J gene: TRBJ2-1; CDR3 DNA: TGTGCCAGCAGTTGGGGGGGCAAACTCTCCTACAATGAGCAGTTCTTC; CDR3 protein: CASSWGGKLSYNEQFF
D gene: TRBD2; clone size: once; V gene: TRBV29-1; J gene: TRBJ2-7; CDR3 DNA: TGCAGCGTTGCCAGCGGGAGGGACAGGGAGCAGTACTTC; CDR3 protein: CSVASGRDREQYF
D gene: TRBD2; clone size: .; V gene: TRBV9; J gene: TRBJ2-1; CDR3 DNA: TGTGCCAGCAGCGGCAGGACTAGTGCAATTTACAATGAGCAGTTCTTC; CDR3 protein: CASSGRTSAIYNEQFF
D gene: TRBD1; clone size: few; V gene: TRBV5-5; J gene: TRBJ2-1; CDR3 DNA: TGTGCCAGCAGCTTGACAGTCCCAGGGGGCGGCCACAATGAGCAGTTCTTC; CDR3 protein: CASSLTVPGGGHNEQFF
D gene: .; clone size: .; V gene: TRBV7-7; J gene: TRBJ2-5; CDR3 DNA: TGTGCCAGCAGCGCACCCGGGGAAACGGGGGAGACCCAGTACTTC; CDR3 protein: CASSAPGETGETQYF